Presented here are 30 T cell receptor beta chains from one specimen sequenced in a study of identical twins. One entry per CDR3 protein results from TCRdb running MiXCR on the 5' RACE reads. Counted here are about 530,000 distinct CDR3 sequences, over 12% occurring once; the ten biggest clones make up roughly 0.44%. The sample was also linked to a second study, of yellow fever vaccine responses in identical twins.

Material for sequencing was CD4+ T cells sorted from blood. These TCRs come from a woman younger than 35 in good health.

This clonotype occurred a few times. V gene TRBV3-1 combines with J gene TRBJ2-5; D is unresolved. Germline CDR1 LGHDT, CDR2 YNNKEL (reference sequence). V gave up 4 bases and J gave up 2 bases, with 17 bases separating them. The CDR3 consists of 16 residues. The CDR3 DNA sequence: TGTGCCAGCAGCCGGTCGAGACTTCGGTTTCAAGAGACCCAGTACTTC. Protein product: CASSRSRLRFQETQYF.

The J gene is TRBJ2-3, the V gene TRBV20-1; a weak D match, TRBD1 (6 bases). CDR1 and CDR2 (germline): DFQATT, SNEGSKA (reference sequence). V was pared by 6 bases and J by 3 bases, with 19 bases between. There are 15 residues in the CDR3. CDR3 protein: CSATQPPRGTDTQYF. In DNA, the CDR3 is TGCAGTGCAACTCAGCCCCCGAGGGGGACAGATACGCAGTATTTT.

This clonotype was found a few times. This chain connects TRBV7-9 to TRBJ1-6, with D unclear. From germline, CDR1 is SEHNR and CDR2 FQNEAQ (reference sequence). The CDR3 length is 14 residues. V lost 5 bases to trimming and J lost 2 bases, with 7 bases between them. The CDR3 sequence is CASSPAAYNSPLHF. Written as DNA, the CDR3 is TGTGCCAGCAGCCCCGCCGCCTATAATTCACCCCTCCACTTT.

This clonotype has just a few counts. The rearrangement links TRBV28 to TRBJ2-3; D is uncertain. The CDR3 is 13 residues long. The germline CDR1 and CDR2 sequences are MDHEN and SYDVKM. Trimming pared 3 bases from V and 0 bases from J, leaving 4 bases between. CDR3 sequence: CASSFYSTDTQYF. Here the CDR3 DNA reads TGTGCCAGCAGTTTTTATAGCACAGATACGCAGTATTTT.

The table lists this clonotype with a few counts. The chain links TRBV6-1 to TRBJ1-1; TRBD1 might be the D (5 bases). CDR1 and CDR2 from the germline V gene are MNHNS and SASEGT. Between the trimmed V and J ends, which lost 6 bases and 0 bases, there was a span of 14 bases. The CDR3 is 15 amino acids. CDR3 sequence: CASRIKTAMNTEAFF. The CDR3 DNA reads TGTGCCAGCAGGATAAAGACAGCGATGAACACTGAAGCTTTCTTT.

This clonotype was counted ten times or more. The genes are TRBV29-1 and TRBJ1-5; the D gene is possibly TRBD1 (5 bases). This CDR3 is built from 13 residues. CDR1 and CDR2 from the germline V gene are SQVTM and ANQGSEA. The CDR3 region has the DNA TGCTCTGTTGGGGGGGGGAGCAATCAGCCCCAGCATTTT. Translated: CSVGGGSNQPQHF.

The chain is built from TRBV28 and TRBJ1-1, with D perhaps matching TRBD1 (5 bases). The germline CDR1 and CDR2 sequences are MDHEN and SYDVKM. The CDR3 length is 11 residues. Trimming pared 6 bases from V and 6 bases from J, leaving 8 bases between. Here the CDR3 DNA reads TGTGCCAGCAGGGGACTGCCTGAAGCTTTCTTT. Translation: CASRGLPEAFF.

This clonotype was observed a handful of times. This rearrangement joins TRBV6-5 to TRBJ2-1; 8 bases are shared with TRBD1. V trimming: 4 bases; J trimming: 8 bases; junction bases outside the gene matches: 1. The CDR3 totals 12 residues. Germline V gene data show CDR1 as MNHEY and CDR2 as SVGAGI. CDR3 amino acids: CASSSRGHEQFF. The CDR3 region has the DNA TGTGCCAGCAGTTCCAGGGGGCATGAGCAGTTCTTC.

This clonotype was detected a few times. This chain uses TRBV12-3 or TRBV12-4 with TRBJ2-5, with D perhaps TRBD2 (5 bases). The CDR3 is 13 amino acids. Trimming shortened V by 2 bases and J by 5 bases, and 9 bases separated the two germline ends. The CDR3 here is CASSLRGMETQYF. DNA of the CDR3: TGTGCCAGCAGTTTACGAGGGATGGAGACCCAGTACTTC.

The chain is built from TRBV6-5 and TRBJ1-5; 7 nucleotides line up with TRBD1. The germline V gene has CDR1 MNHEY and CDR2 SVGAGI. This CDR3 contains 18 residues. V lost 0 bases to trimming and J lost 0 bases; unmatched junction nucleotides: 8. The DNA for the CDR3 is TGTGCCAGCAGTTACTCCCTACAGGGGAGGTATAGCAATCAGCCCCAGCATTTT. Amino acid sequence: CASSYSLQGRYSNQPQHF.

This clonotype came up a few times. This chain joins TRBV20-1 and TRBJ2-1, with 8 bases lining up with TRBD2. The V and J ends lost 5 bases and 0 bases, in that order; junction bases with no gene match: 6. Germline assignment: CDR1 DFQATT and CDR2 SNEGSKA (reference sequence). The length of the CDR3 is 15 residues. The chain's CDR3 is CSAGKTSVSYNEQFF. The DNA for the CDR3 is TGCAGTGCTGGAAAGACTAGCGTCTCCTACAATGAGCAGTTCTTC.

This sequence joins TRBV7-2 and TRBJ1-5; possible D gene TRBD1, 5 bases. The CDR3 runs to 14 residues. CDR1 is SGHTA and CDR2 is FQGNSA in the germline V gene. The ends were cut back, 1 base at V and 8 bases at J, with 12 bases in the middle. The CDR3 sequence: CASSLVGGTEPQHF. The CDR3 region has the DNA TGTGCCAGCAGCTTAGTTGGGGGGACGGAGCCCCAGCATTTT. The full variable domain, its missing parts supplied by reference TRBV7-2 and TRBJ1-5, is GAGVSQSPSNKVTEKGKDVELRCDPISGHTALYWYRQSLGQGLEFLIYFQGNSAPDKSGLPSDRFSAERTGGSVSTLTIQRTQQEDSAVYLCASSLVGGTEPQHFGDGTRLSIL.

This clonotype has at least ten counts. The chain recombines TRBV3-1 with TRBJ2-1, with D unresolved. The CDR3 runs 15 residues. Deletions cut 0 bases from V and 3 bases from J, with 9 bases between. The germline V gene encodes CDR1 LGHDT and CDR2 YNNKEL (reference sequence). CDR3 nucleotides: TGTGCCAGCAGCCAAGATGGGCAAGTCTACAATGAGCAGTTCTTC. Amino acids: CASSQDGQVYNEQFF.

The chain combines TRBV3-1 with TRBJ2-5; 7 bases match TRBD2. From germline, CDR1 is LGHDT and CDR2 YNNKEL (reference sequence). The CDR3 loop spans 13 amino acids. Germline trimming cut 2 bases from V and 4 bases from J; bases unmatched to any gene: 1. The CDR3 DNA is TGTGCCAGCAGCCAACCGGGGGGAGAGACCCAGTACTTC. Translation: CASSQPGGETQYF.

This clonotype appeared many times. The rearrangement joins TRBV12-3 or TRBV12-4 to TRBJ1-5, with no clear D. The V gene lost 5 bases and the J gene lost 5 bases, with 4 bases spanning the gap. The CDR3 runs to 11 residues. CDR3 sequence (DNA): TGTGCCAGCAGTCCGTATCAGCCCCAGCATTTT. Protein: CASSPYQPQHF.

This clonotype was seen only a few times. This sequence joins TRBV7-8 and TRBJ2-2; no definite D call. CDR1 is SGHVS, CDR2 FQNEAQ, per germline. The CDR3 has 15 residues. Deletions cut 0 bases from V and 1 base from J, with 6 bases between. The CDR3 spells CASSLAHKNTGELFF. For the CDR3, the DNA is TGTGCCAGCAGCTTAGCACATAAGAACACCGGGGAGCTGTTTTTT.

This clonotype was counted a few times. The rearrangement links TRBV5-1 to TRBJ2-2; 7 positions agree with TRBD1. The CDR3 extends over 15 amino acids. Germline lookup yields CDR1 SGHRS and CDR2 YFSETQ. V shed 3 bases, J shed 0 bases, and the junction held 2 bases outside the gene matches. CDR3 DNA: TGCGCCAGCAGCTGGGGACAGTCGAACACCGGGGAGCTGTTTTTT. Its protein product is CASSWGQSNTGELFF.

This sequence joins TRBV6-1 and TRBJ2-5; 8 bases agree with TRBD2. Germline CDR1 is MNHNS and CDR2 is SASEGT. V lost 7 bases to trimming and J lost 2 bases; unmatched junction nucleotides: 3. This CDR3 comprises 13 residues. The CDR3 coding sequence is TGTGCCAGCACGGGAGGGCGACAAGAGACCCAGTACTTC. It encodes CASTGGRQETQYF.

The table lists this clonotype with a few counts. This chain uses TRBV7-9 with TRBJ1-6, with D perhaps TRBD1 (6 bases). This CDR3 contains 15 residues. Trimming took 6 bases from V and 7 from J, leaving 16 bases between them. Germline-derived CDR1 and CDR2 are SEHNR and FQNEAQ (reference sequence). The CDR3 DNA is TGTGCCAGCAGTCCAACTGGACAGTTAAATTCACCCCTCCACTTT. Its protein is CASSPTGQLNSPLHF.

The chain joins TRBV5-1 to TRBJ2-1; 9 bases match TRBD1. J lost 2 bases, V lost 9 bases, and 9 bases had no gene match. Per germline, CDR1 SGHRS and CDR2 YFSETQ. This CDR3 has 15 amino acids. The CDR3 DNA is TGCGCCACCGCCGGGGGGACAGGGCCCTACAATGAGCAGTTCTTC. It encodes CATAGGTGPYNEQFF.

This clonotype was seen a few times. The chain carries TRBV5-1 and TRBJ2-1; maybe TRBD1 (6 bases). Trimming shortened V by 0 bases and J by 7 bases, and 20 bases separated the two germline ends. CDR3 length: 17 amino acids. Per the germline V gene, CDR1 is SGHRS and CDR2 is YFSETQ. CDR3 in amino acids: CASSLVVTVGAENEQFF. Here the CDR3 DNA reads TGCGCCAGCAGCTTGGTGGTGACCGTGGGGGCCGAAAATGAGCAGTTCTTC. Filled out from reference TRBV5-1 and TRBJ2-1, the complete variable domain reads KAGVTQTPRYLIKTRGQQVTLSCSPISGHRSVSWYQQTPGQGLQFLFEYFSETQRNKGNFPGRFSGRQFSNSRSEMNVSTLELGDSALYLCASSLVVTVGAENEQFFGPGTRLTVL.

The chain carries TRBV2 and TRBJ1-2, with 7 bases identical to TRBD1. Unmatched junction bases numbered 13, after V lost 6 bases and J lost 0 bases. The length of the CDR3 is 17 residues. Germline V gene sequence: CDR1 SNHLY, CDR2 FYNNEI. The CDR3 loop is CASRSDRAFGANYGYTF. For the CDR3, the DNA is TGTGCCAGCAGATCAGACAGGGCGTTTGGAGCTAACTATGGCTACACCTTC.

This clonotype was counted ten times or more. In DNA, the CDR3 is TGTGCCAGCAGCCGAACTAGCGGGAGGGCCTCTAGCGGGGAGCTGTTTTTT. This gives the protein CASSRTSGRASSGELFF. The chain has TRBV12-3 or TRBV12-4 and TRBJ2-2; 13 nucleotides align to TRBD2. V lost 6 bases and J lost 7; bases outside the gene matches: 11. The CDR3 length is 17 residues.

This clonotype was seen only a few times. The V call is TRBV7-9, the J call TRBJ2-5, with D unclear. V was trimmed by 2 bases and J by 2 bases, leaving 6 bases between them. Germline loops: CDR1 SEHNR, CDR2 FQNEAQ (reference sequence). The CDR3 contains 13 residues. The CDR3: CASSLITQETQYF. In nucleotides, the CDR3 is TGTGCCAGCAGCTTAATCACGCAAGAGACCCAGTACTTC. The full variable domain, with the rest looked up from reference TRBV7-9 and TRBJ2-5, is DTGVSQNPRHKITKRGQNVTFRCDPISEHNRLYWYRQTLGQGPEFLTYFQNEAQLEKSRLLSDRFSAERPKGSFSTLEIQRTEQGDSAMYLCASSLITQETQYFGPGTRLLVL.

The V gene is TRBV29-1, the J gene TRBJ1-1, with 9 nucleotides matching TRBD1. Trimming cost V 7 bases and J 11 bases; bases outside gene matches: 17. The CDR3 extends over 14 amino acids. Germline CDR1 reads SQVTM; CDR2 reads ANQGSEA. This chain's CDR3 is CSAGGDRGISAAFF. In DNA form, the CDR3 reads TGCAGCGCCGGCGGCGACAGGGGGATATCTGCGGCTTTCTTT.

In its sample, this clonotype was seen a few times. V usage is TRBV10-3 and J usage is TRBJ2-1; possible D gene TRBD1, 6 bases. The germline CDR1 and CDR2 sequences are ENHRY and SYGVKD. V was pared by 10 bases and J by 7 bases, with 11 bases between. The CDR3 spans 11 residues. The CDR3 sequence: CATLQGNEQFF. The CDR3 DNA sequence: TGTGCCACCCTACAGGGTAATGAGCAGTTCTTC.

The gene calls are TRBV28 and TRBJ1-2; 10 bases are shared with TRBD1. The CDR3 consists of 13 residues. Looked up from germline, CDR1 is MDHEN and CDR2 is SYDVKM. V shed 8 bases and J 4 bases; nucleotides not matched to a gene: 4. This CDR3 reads CASRQGASYGYTF. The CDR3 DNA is TGTGCCAGCCGACAGGGGGCGTCCTATGGCTACACCTTC.

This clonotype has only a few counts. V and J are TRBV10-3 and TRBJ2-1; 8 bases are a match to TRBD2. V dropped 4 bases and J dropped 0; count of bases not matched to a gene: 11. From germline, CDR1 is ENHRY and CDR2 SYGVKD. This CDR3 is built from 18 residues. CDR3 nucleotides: TGTGCCATCAGTGGGACTGGCGGGGGGCTGAACTCCTACAATGAGCAGTTCTTC. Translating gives CAISGTGGGLNSYNEQFF.

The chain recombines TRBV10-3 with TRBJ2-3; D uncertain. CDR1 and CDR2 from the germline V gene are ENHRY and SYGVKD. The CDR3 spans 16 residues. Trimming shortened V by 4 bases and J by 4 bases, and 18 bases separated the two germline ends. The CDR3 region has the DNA TGTGCCATCAGTGTTTCTACCTTGATGGGCGCAGATACGCAGTATTTT. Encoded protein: CAISVSTLMGADTQYF.

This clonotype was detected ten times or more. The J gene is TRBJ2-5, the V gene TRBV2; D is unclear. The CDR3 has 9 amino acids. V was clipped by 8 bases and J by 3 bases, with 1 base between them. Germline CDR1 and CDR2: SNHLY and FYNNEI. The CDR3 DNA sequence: TGTGCCAGCGAAGAGACCCAGTACTTC. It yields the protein CASEETQYF.